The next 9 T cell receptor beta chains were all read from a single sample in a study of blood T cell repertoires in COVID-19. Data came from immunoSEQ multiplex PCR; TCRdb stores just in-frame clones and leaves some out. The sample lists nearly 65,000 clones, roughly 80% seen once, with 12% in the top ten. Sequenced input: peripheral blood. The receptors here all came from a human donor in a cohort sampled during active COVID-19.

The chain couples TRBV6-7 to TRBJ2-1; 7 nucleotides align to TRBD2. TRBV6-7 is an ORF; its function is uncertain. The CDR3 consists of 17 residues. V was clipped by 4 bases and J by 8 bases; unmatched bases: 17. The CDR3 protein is CASSSQGGREIVDEQFF. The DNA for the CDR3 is TGTGCCAGCAGTTCCCAAGGTGGGCGGGAGATAGTAGATGAGCAGTTCTTC.

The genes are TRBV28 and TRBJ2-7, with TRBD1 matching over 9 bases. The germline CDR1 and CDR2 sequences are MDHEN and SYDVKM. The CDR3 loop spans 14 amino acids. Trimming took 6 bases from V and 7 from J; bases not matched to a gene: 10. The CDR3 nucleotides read TGTGCCAGCAGCCTCGGGACAGGGAGAGAGGAGCAGTACTTC. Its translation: CASSLGTGREEQYF.

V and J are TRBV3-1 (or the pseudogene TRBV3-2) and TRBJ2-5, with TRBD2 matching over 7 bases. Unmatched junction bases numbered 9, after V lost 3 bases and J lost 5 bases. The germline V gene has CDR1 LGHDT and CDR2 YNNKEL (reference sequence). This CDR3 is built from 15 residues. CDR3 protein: CASSQPRGRWETQYF. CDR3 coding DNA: TGTGCCAGCAGCCAGCCTCGCGGGAGATGGGAGACCCAGTACTTC.

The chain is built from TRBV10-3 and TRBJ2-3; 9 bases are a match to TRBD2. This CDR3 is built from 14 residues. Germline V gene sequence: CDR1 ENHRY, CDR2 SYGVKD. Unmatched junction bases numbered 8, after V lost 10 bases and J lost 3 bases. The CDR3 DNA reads TGTGCCACCGCGACTAGCGGACTAACAGATACGCAGTATTTT. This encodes CATATSGLTDTQYF.

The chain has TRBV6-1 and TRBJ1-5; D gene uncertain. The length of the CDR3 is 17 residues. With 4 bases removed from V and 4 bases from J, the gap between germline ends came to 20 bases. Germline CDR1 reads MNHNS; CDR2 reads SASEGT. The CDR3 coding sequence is TGTGCCAGCAGTGGGTTCAGCGGTATCGTCAAAAATCAGCCCCAGCATTTT. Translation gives CASSGFSGIVKNQPQHF.

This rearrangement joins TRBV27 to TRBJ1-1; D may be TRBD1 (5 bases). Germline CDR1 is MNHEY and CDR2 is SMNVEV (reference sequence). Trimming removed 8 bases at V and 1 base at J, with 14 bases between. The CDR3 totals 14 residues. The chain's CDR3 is CASPPGHTNTEAFF. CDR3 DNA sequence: TGTGCCAGCCCCCCAGGACACACGAACACTGAAGCTTTCTTT.

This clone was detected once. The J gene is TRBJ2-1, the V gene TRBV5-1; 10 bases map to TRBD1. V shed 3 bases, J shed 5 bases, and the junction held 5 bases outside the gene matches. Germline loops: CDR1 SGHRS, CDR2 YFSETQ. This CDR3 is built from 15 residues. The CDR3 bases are TGCGCCAGCAGCTACACCGGGACAGGGGACAATGAGCAGTTCTTC. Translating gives CASSYTGTGDNEQFF. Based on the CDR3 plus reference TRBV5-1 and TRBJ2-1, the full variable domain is KAGVTQTPRYLIKTRGQQVTLSCSPISGHRSVSWYQQTPGQGLQFLFEYFSETQRNKGNFPGRFSGRQFSNSRSEMNVSTLELGDSALYLCASSYTGTGDNEQFFGPGTRLTVL.

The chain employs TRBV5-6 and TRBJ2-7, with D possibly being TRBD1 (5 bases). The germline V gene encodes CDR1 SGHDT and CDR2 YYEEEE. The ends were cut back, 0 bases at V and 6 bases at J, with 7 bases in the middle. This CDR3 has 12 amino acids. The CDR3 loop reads CASSLGGSEQYF. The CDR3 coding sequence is TGTGCCAGCAGCTTGGGGGGCAGCGAGCAGTACTTC.

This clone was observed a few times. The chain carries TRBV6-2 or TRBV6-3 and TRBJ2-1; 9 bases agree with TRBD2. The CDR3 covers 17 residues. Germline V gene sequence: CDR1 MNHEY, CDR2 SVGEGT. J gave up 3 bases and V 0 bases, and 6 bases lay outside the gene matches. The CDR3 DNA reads TGTGCCAGCAGTTACTCCCCCCCTAGCGGGGTCTACAATGAGCAGTTCTTC. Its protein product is CASSYSPPSGVYNEQFF.